The 31 T cell receptor beta chains below come from one sample, sequenced in a study of a mutant IDH1 vaccine in newly diagnosed glioma. These TCRs are of unknown antigen specificity. The method was immunoSEQ multiplex PCR; TCRdb's version includes in-frame clones alone and lacks a portion of them. Among about 40,000 clones listed, 84% were seen once. The time point denotes: week 11, during vaccination. Mutant IDH1 20-mer peptide, at 300 ug, made up each vaccine dose, with topical imiquimod. The source was PBMCs, collected from a glioma patient whose treatment included an IDH1 peptide vaccine. The receptors were gathered from a man aged 35 to 55 with glioma.

This sequence joins TRBV28 and TRBJ1-5; D gene uncertain. V lost 6 bases to trimming and J lost 0 bases, with 9 bases between them. This CDR3 is 14 amino acids long. Germline assignment: CDR1 MDHEN and CDR2 SYDVKM. CDR3 residues: CASRTLLSNQPQHF. Here the CDR3 DNA reads TGTGCCAGCAGGACCTTACTTAGCAATCAGCCCCAGCATTTT.

This chain joins TRBV7-8 and TRBJ2-7; the D gene is possibly TRBD2 (5 bases). The CDR3 covers 12 residues. CDR1 SGHVS and CDR2 FQNEAQ come from the germline V gene. Trimming took 2 bases from V and 6 from J, leaving 8 bases between them. The DNA for the CDR3 is TGTGCCAGCAGCTTATTTGGAGGCGAGCAGTACTTC. Protein sequence: CASSLFGGEQYF. Using reference TRBV7-8 and TRBJ2-7 for the parts outside the CDR3, the full variable domain is GAGVSQSPRYKVAKRGQDVALRCDPISGHVSLFWYQQALGQGPEFLTYFQNEAQLDKSGLPSDRFFAERPEGSVSTLKIQRTQQEDSAVYLCASSLFGGEQYFGPGTRLTVT.

The gene calls are TRBV5-1 and TRBJ2-5, with TRBD2 matching 10 bases. CDR1 and CDR2 (germline): SGHRS, YFSETQ. J gave up 2 bases and V 3 bases, and 1 base lay outside the gene matches. This CDR3 spans 14 amino acids. CDR3 in DNA: TGCGCCAGCAGCTCACTAGCGGGACAAGAGACCCAGTACTTC. Protein product: CASSSLAGQETQYF. Full variable domain (missing parts from reference TRBV5-1 and TRBJ2-5): KAGVTQTPRYLIKTRGQQVTLSCSPISGHRSVSWYQQTPGQGLQFLFEYFSETQRNKGNFPGRFSGRQFSNSRSEMNVSTLELGDSALYLCASSSLAGQETQYFGPGTRLLVL.

The rearrangement joins TRBV14 to TRBJ2-2; D unclear. Germline V gene sequence: CDR1 SGHDN, CDR2 FVKESK. V lost 3 bases and J 1 base, leaving 3 bases between the germline ends. This CDR3 has 13 residues. The CDR3 region has the DNA TGTGCCAGCAGCCACCAGAACACCGGGGAGCTGTTTTTT. Its protein product is CASSHQNTGELFF.

The chain is built from TRBV9 and TRBJ2-1; 8 bases line up with TRBD2. Germline CDR1 reads SGDLS; CDR2 reads YYNGEE. The CDR3 is made up of 16 amino acids. After removal of 0 bases from V and 4 bases from J, the junction contained 6 bases not matched to a gene. CDR3 in DNA: TGTGCCAGCAGCGTAGGGTTAAGCGGGAGTTACAATGAGCAGTTCTTC. Protein: CASSVGLSGSYNEQFF.

This chain connects TRBV19 to TRBJ1-2; D is perhaps TRBD1 (5 bases). The CDR3 covers 16 residues. Germline values: CDR1 LNHDA, CDR2 SQIVND (reference sequence). V was shortened by 0 bases and J by 4 bases, with 15 bases between the two germline ends. CDR3 amino acids: CASSIEHRRGLYGYTF. CDR3 in DNA: TGTGCCAGTAGTATAGAACACCGGCGGGGCCTCTATGGCTACACCTTC.

Only a few counts were recorded for this clone. The CDR3 sequence: CASSLWGFGDTQYF. As DNA, the CDR3 is TGTGCCAGCAGCTTATGGGGATTTGGGGATACGCAGTATTTT. V usage is TRBV7-3 and J usage is TRBJ2-3; D unclear. V lost 2 bases and J 6 bases, leaving 12 bases between the germline ends. The CDR3 spans 14 residues. In germline, CDR1 is SGHTA, CDR2 FQGTGA.

This clone was recorded only once. This chain joins TRBV7-2 and TRBJ1-1, with D uncertain. The CDR3 has 14 residues. Trimming took off 3 bases at V and 0 bases at J, with 8 bases between the two ends. CDR1 is SGHTA and CDR2 is FQGNSA in the germline V gene. CDR3 DNA sequence: TGTGCCAGCAGCTTTGCACCCATGAACACTGAAGCTTTCTTT. Amino acid sequence: CASSFAPMNTEAFF.

The chain employs TRBV6-6 and TRBJ1-5, with a possible D match to TRBD1 (6 bases). The CDR3 is made up of 14 amino acids. V dropped 7 bases and J dropped 4 bases, with 14 bases sitting between them. Per germline, CDR1 MNHNY and CDR2 SVGAGI (reference sequence). CDR3 residues: CASTEDRSNQPQHF. The CDR3 DNA follows: TGTGCCAGCACCGAGGACAGATCTAATCAGCCCCAGCATTTT.

This clone was detected only once. The rearrangement links TRBV5-6 to TRBJ1-1; possible D gene TRBD1, 5 bases. Trimming left V 0 bases short and J 3 bases short, with 9 bases between. Germline CDR1 SGHDT, CDR2 YYEEEE. This CDR3 has 14 residues. The CDR3 sequence is CASSLGGSDTEAFF. The CDR3 coding sequence is TGTGCCAGCAGCTTGGGGGGGAGCGACACTGAAGCTTTCTTT.

The chain recombines TRBV6-6 with TRBJ2-5, with 7 bases matching TRBD1. V was clipped by 5 bases and J by 5 bases; unmatched bases: 11. Looked up from germline, CDR1 is MNHNY and CDR2 is SVGAGI (reference sequence). The CDR3 totals 15 residues. The CDR3 DNA reads as TGTGCCAGCAGTGAGAGGGGCAGGGGGATGGAGACCCAGTACTTC. Translated, it gives CASSERGRGMETQYF.

The chain employs TRBV6-5 and TRBJ2-1, with 11 bases that match TRBD1. V was pared by 0 bases and J by 8 bases, with 3 bases of the junction left unmatched. The CDR3 sequence is 15 residues long. In germline, CDR1 is MNHEY, CDR2 SVGAGI. The DNA for the CDR3 is TGTGCCAGCAGTTACTCGGGACAGGGGGTCTATGAGCAGTTCTTC. Its protein product is CASSYSGQGVYEQFF.

This chain links TRBV7-2 with TRBJ2-1; D assignment may be TRBD1 or TRBD2 (6 bases each). CDR1 and CDR2 (germline): SGHTA, FQGNSA. Trimming left V 5 bases short and J 6 bases short, with 23 bases between. The CDR3 totals 17 residues. The CDR3 DNA follows: TGTGCCAGCAGCCCTCGGTTAGCGGACAGCTCGGGCAATGAGCAGTTCTTC. It is translated as CASSPRLADSSGNEQFF. Supplemented by reference TRBV7-2 and TRBJ2-1, the full variable domain reads GAGVSQSPSNKVTEKGKDVELRCDPISGHTALYWYRQSLGQGLEFLIYFQGNSAPDKSGLPSDRFSAERTGGSVSTLTIQRTQQEDSAVYLCASSPRLADSSGNEQFFGPGTRLTVL.

This clone was counted between two and nine times. This chain joins TRBV5-1 and TRBJ1-2; no clear D gene. V was pared by 3 bases and J by 5 bases, with 8 bases between. Germline-derived CDR1 and CDR2 are SGHRS and YFSETQ. This CDR3 is 12 amino acids long. Written as DNA, the CDR3 is TGCGCCAGCAGCTCCGGTGGGTATGGCTACACCTTC. Its translation is CASSSGGYGYTF.

The chain employs TRBV7-9 and TRBJ2-7; possibly TRBD1 for D (5 bases). The germline CDR1 and CDR2 sequences are SEHNR and FQNEAQ (reference sequence). V shed 5 bases and J shed 1 base, with 12 bases lying between them. This CDR3 has 14 residues. The DNA for the CDR3 is TGTGCCAGCAGCCTTAACACAGGTTCCTACGAGCAGTACTTC. Translation gives CASSLNTGSYEQYF. The full variable domain, in which reference TRBV7-9 and TRBJ2-7 provide the parts outside the CDR3, is DTGVSQNPRHKITKRGQNVTFRCDPISEHNRLYWYRQTLGQGPEFLTYFQNEAQLEKSRLLSDRFSAERPKGSFSTLEIQRTEQGDSAMYLCASSLNTGSYEQYFGPGTRLTVT.

The table lists this clone with a few counts. The genes are TRBV2 and TRBJ2-7; TRBD1 agrees at 8 bases. CDR3 length: 14 residues. With 4 bases clipped from V and 2 bases from J, the junction kept 4 bases outside the gene matches. The germline CDR1 and CDR2 sequences are SNHLY and FYNNEI. CDR3 DNA sequence: TGTGCCAGCAGTGCACAGGGGGGAACCTACGAGCAGTACTTC. Translated: CASSAQGGTYEQYF.

V is TRBV4-1 and J is TRBJ1-2; D call uncertain. The germline V and J ends were trimmed by 2 bases and 0 bases, with 10 bases remaining between them. Germline-derived CDR1 and CDR2 are MGHRA and YSYEKL. The CDR3 has 15 amino acids. For the CDR3, the DNA is TGCGCCAGCAGCCAATCAGAGAACACTAACTATGGCTACACCTTC. It specifies CASSQSENTNYGYTF.

The V call is TRBV29-1, the J call TRBJ2-7, with a weak D call TRBD1 (6 bases). V was cut by 4 bases and J by 7 bases, with 20 bases left in between. Germline V CDR1 and CDR2: SQVTM, ANQGSEA. This CDR3 has 14 residues. Written as DNA, the CDR3 is TGCAGCGTTGGGCCCCTGGGCAGGGGAAGTGAGCAGTACTTC. This translates into CSVGPLGRGSEQYF.

The chain has TRBV5-1 and TRBJ2-5; D possibly uses TRBD1 or TRBD2 (5 bases each). Trimming took off 6 bases at V and 1 base at J, with 13 bases between the two ends. The length of the CDR3 is 14 residues. Germline V lookup: CDR1 SGHRS, CDR2 YFSETQ. CDR3 residues: CASNSGGAQETQYF. The DNA for the CDR3 is TGCGCCAGCAACAGTGGGGGTGCCCAAGAGACCCAGTACTTC.

The chain joins TRBV29-1 to TRBJ1-1; perhaps TRBD1 as D (5 bases). The CDR3 length is 14 residues. Germline CDR1 reads SQVTM; CDR2 reads ANQGSEA. Trimming pared 6 bases from V and 0 bases from J, leaving 14 bases between. As DNA, the CDR3 is TGCAGCGTCTTAGGGACGGGGCTGAACACTGAAGCTTTCTTT. This gives the protein CSVLGTGLNTEAFF.

The chain uses TRBV27 and TRBJ2-7, with D tentatively TRBD1 or TRBD2 (7 bases each). This CDR3 region has 14 residues. Germline V lookup: CDR1 MNHEY, CDR2 SMNVEV (reference sequence). V dropped 6 bases and J dropped 3 bases, with 15 bases sitting between them. The CDR3 sequence: CASRPSGTVYEQYF. The CDR3 DNA reads TGTGCCAGCAGACCAAGCGGGACAGTCTACGAGCAGTACTTC.

This clone was recorded once. The rearrangement links TRBV4-1 to TRBJ2-7; D is ambiguous. This CDR3 is built from 16 residues. Germline V gives CDR1 MGHRA, CDR2 YSYEKL. The ends were cut back, 4 bases at V and 2 bases at J, with 18 bases in the middle. CDR3 coding DNA: TGCGCCAGCAGCCCCAAGGAACTCACGGAGCCCTACGAGCAGTACTTC. Amino acid sequence: CASSPKELTEPYEQYF.

This chain links TRBV7-9 with TRBJ1-1, with D possibly being TRBD1 (5 bases). Germline CDR1 reads SEHNR; CDR2 reads FQNEAQ (reference sequence). CDR3 length: 13 residues. The V gene lost 3 bases and the J gene lost 4 bases, with 9 bases spanning the gap. Here the CDR3 reads CASSLRGGTEAFF. The CDR3 coding sequence is TGTGCCAGCAGCTTGAGGGGCGGCACTGAAGCTTTCTTT. Looking up the rest from reference TRBV7-9 and TRBJ1-1 gives the full variable domain: DTGVSQNPRHKITKRGQNVTFRCDPISEHNRLYWYRQTLGQGPEFLTYFQNEAQLEKSRLLSDRFSAERPKGSFSTLEIQRTEQGDSAMYLCASSLRGGTEAFFGQGTRLTVV.

This chain links TRBV5-1 with TRBJ2-7; TRBD2 agrees at 11 bases. The CDR3 sequence is 14 residues long. V gave up 4 bases and J gave up 4 bases; unmatched junction bases: 4. From germline, CDR1 is SGHRS and CDR2 YFSETQ. CDR3 in amino acids: CASSPGLAAYEQYF. CDR3 sequence (DNA): TGCGCCAGCAGCCCGGGACTAGCGGCGTACGAGCAGTACTTC. The variable domain in full, with the rest retrieved from reference TRBV5-1 and TRBJ2-7, is KAGVTQTPRYLIKTRGQQVTLSCSPISGHRSVSWYQQTPGQGLQFLFEYFSETQRNKGNFPGRFSGRQFSNSRSEMNVSTLELGDSALYLCASSPGLAAYEQYFGPGTRLTVT.

This chain connects TRBV20-1 to TRBJ1-1; D is uncertain. The V gene's germline CDR1 is DFQATT and CDR2 SNEGSKA (reference sequence). The CDR3 spans 11 residues. V was shortened by 6 bases and J by 8 bases, with 13 bases between the two germline ends. In nucleotides, the CDR3 is TGCAGTGCGTCGGGGTTCGCGGAAGCTTTCTTT. Encoded protein: CSASGFAEAFF.

This clone appeared a few times. The chain is built from TRBV10-3 and TRBJ1-1; a possible D gene is TRBD1 (6 bases). Germline-derived CDR1 and CDR2 are ENHRY and SYGVKD. CDR3 length: 12 residues. The germline V and J ends were trimmed by 6 bases and 10 bases, with 15 bases remaining between them. CDR3 in DNA: TGTGCCATCAGCGGGGGAGGGGGAGCAGCTTTCTTT. Translated: CAISGGGGAAFF.

The V and J genes are TRBV6-6 and TRBJ2-1; TRBD1 agrees at 7 bases. CDR1 MNHNY and CDR2 SVGAGI come from the germline V gene (reference sequence). The CDR3 totals 16 residues. The junction had 11 bases not matched to a gene; V was cut back by 2 bases and J by 7 bases. CDR3 DNA sequence: TGTGCCAGCAGTTACCCGACAGGGAGTATTTTGAATGAGCAGTTCTTC. It codes for CASSYPTGSILNEQFF.

This rearrangement joins TRBV4-1 to TRBJ2-1, with 12 bases matching TRBD2. V shed 3 bases, J shed 2 bases, and the junction held 8 bases outside the gene matches. CDR3 length equals 18 residues. Germline values: CDR1 MGHRA, CDR2 YSYEKL. CDR3 DNA: TGCGCCAGCAGCCAGACGTCTAGCGGGAGGGGCCCCTACAATGAGCAGTTCTTC. Translated, it gives CASSQTSSGRGPYNEQFF.

The CDR3 here is CASRTGGGPFQETQYF. CDR3 nucleotides: TGTGCCAGCAGAACAGGGGGGGGACCCTTCCAGGAGACCCAGTACTTC. The chain employs TRBV27 and TRBJ2-5; a weak D match, TRBD1 (8 bases). CDR3 size: 16 residues. Trimming removed 6 bases from V and 5 bases from J, with 22 bases in between. Germline CDR1 MNHEY, CDR2 SMNVEV (reference sequence).

The chain has TRBV18 and TRBJ2-5; D is unresolved. V lost 6 bases and J 5 bases, leaving 13 bases between the germline ends. Germline loops: CDR1 KGHSH, CDR2 LQKENI. This CDR3 region has 13 residues. This CDR3 is CASSLGNLETQYF. The CDR3 DNA is TGTGCCAGCTCCCTTGGTAACTTGGAGACCCAGTACTTC.

The chain employs TRBV9 and TRBJ1-1; D gene unclear. The ends were cut back, 3 bases at V and 1 base at J, with 16 bases in the middle. This CDR3 is 16 amino acids long. The germline V gene encodes CDR1 SGDLS and CDR2 YYNGEE. The DNA of the CDR3 is TGTGCCAGCAGCGCCTCCCCGAAGGCCAAGAACACTGAAGCTTTCTTT. It is translated as CASSASPKAKNTEAFF.